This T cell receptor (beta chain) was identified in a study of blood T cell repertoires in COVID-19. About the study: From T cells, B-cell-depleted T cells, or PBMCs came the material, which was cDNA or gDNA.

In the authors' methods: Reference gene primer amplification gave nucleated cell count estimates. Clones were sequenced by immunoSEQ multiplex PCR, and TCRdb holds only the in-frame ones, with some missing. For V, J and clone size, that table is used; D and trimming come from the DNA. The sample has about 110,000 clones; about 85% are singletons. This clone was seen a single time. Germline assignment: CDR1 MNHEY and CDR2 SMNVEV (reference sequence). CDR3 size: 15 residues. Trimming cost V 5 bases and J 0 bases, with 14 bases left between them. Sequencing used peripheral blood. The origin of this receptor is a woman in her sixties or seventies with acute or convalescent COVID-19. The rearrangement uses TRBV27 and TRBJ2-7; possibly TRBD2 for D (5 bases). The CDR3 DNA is TGTGCCAGCAGTGTTTCGAGCGGACCCTCCTACGAGCAGTACTTC. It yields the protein CASSVSSGPSYEQYF.